Here is one T cell receptor beta chain with its context. Its antigen is currently unknown. Caucasian individuals from Russia who were healthy and aged about 6 to 95 acted as donors. PBMCs numbering at least 6.5 million were isolated per sample. The use of a sample-barcoded 5' primer and a J-beta primer mix characterized a second PCR of roughly 6 to 11 cycles. From each sample, at least 2.5 million paired-end reads containing CDR3 were obtained. One entry per CDR3 protein, called by TCRdb with MiXCR from the 5' RACE reads. Seen here are roughly 930,000 distinct CDR3 sequences, roughly 43% observed once, and the top ten hold under 15%. This specimen belongs to a study of blood T cells in healthy people across ages. Study-level results: TCR beta diversity, measured per million T cells, fell in a roughly linear way with age.

The sample consisted of blood. The clonotype comes from a man aged 30 to 39 in good health.

CDR3 in DNA: TGCGCCAGCAGCCAGGGACTAGCGGGGCCTGAATACAATGAGCAGTTCTTC. Amino acid sequence: CASSQGLAGPEYNEQFF. V usage is TRBV4-3 and J usage is TRBJ2-1, with 13 bases aligning to TRBD2. Per germline, CDR1 LGHNA and CDR2 YSLEER. The V and J ends lost 3 bases and 4 bases, in that order; junction bases with no gene match: 6. This CDR3 comprises 17 residues.